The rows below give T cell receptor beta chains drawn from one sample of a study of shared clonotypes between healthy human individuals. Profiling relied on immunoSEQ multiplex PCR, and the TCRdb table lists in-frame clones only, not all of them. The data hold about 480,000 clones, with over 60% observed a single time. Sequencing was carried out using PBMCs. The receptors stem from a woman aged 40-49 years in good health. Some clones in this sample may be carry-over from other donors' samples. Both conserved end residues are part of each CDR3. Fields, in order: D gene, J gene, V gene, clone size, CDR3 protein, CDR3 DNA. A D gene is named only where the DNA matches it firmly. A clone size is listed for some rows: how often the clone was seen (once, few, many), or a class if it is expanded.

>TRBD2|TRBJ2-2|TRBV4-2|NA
CASSQAGAGTGELFF
TGTGCCAGCAGCCAAGCGGGAGCGGGGACCGGGGAGCTGTTTTTT
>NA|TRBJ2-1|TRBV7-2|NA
CASSLYQGEQFF
TGTGCCAGCAGCCTCTATCAGGGTGAGCAGTTCTTC
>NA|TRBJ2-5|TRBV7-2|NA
CASSSGPRETQYF
TGTGCCAGCAGCTCCGGACCGCGGGAGACCCAGTACTTC
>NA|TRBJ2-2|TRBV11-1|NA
CASSLLTGNTGELFF
TGTGCCAGCAGCTTATTGACAGGGAACACCGGGGAGCTGTTTTTT
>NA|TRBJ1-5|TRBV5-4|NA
CASSLKGVDQPQHF
TGTGCCAGCAGCTTGAAAGGGGTTGATCAGCCCCAGCATTTT
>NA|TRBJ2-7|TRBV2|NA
CASYPDSSYEQYF
TGTGCCAGCTACCCGGACAGCTCCTACGAGCAGTACTTC
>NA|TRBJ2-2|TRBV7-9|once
CAFEGVENTGELFF
TGTGCCTTCGAAGGGGTGGAAAACACCGGGGAGCTGTTTTTT
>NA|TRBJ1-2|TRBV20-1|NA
CSARGGGGYTF
TGCAGTGCTAGAGGGGGAGGCGGCTACACCTTC
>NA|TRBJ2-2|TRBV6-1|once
CASSEADTRELFF
TGTGCCAGCAGTGAAGCAGATACCCGGGAGCTGTTTTTT
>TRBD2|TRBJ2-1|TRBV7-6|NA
CASSLGSGRSYNEQFF
TGTGCCAGCAGCTTAGGTAGCGGGAGGTCTTACAATGAGCAGTTCTTC
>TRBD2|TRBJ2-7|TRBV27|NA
CASSLSKRGLSYEQYF
TGTGCCAGCAGTTTATCGAAGCGGGGACTTAGCTACGAGCAGTACTTC
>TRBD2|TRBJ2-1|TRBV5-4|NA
CASSQDEGSGSNEQFF
TGTGCCAGCAGCCAAGATGAAGGTAGCGGGAGCAATGAGCAGTTCTTC
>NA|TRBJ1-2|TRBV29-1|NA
CSVVSGNYGYTF
TGCAGCGTTGTTAGCGGAAACTATGGCTACACCTTC